This passage covers 16 T cell receptor beta chains from one sample sequenced in a study of cytomegalovirus exposure and HLA in healthy donors. PCR used 60 Vbeta primers and 13 Jbeta primers. Profiled with immunoSEQ multiplex PCR; TCRdb holds only in-frame clones, not every one. In the table there are fewer than 65,000 clones, about 87% of which are singletons. The material sequenced was PBMCs. These receptors originate from a man aged 18 to 29 in good health and CMV-seronegative.

This chain connects TRBV5-1 to TRBJ2-5, with a possible D match to TRBD1 (5 bases). The CDR3 covers 14 residues. Trimming cost V 5 bases and J 1 base, with 12 bases left between them. Germline CDR1 SGHRS, CDR2 YFSETQ. In DNA, the CDR3 is TGCGCCAGCAGGGTTACAGGTTCCCAAGAGACCCAGTACTTC. It translates to CASRVTGSQETQYF.

This clone has just a few counts. This chain's CDR3 is CASRAARGANTEAFF. Here the CDR3 DNA reads TGCGCCAGCAGGGCTGCCCGGGGGGCGAACACTGAAGCTTTCTTT. The J gene is TRBJ1-1, the V gene TRBV10-2; D perhaps matches TRBD1 (6 bases). The CDR3 totals 15 residues. V was trimmed by 6 bases and J by 1 base, leaving 15 bases between them. Germline V gene data show CDR1 as WSHSY and CDR2 as SAAADI.

The V and J genes are TRBV5-6 and TRBJ2-1; TRBD2 matches at 9 bases. Germline V gives CDR1 SGHDT, CDR2 YYEEEE. V shed 6 bases, J shed 4 bases, and the junction held 5 bases outside the gene matches. The CDR3 spans 14 residues. CDR3 residues: CASMFAGGYNEQFF. CDR3 coding DNA: TGTGCCAGCATGTTCGCGGGGGGGTACAATGAGCAGTTCTTC.

This chain joins TRBV6-1 and TRBJ1-4; a weak D match, TRBD1 (6 bases). CDR3 length: 14 amino acids. Germline lookup yields CDR1 MNHNS and CDR2 SASEGT. Trimming cost V 6 bases and J 6 bases, with 14 bases left between them. The CDR3 is CASRRAGAYEKLFF. CDR3 nucleotides: TGTGCCAGCAGACGAGCGGGGGCGTATGAAAAACTGTTTTTT.

The chain uses TRBV7-6 and TRBJ1-2; D perhaps matches TRBD1 (6 bases). V was trimmed by 11 bases and J by 2 bases, leaving 9 bases between them. This CDR3 spans 11 amino acids. Germline V gives CDR1 SGHVS, CDR2 FNYEAQ. The DNA for the CDR3 is TGTGCCGTTGGACAGAACTATGGCTACACCTTC. It codes for CAVGQNYGYTF.

This chain uses TRBV2 with TRBJ1-5, with D possibly TRBD1 on 5 matching bases. Trimming removed 4 bases from V and 4 bases from J, with 11 bases in between. CDR3 size: 14 residues. In germline, CDR1 is SNHLY, CDR2 FYNNEI. CDR3 sequence (DNA): TGTGCCAGCAGTGGTGGGGGAGGGAATCAGCCCCAGCATTTT. The encoded protein is CASSGGGGNQPQHF.

This clone was found once. The chain recombines TRBV2 with TRBJ2-5; D gene unclear. V was shortened by 6 bases and J by 4 bases, with 6 bases between the two germline ends. The length of the CDR3 is 11 residues. Germline CDR1 is SNHLY and CDR2 is FYNNEI. The DNA of the CDR3 is TGTGCCAGCAGCTTGGCAGAGACCCAGTACTTC. Amino acids: CASSLAETQYF.

The chain couples TRBV6-5 to TRBJ1-2; 8 nucleotides match TRBD1. Looked up from germline, CDR1 is MNHEY and CDR2 is SVGAGI. Trimming took 2 bases from V and 3 from J; bases not matched to a gene: 2. This CDR3 contains 14 residues. CDR3: CASSYGTGDYGYTF. The CDR3 DNA reads TGTGCCAGCAGTTACGGGACAGGAGACTATGGCTACACCTTC.

The chain recombines TRBV29-1 with TRBJ2-2, with D perhaps TRBD1 (5 bases). The germline V and J ends were trimmed by 8 bases and 0 bases, with 13 bases remaining between them. The CDR3 has 14 residues. CDR1 and CDR2 (germline): SQVTM, ANQGSEA. The CDR3 region is CSFARTPNTGELFF. The DNA of the CDR3 is TGCAGCTTCGCAAGGACACCGAACACCGGGGAGCTGTTTTTT.

The chain's CDR3 is CASSARVNYNEQFF. The CDR3 coding sequence is TGTGCCAGCAGTGCCCGGGTTAACTACAATGAGCAGTTCTTC. The genes are TRBV6-5 and TRBJ2-1; D is undetermined. This CDR3 spans 14 amino acids. The V end was cut by 5 bases, the J end by 3 bases, with 11 bases between. CDR1 is MNHEY, CDR2 SVGAGI, per germline.

The genes are TRBV2 and TRBJ1-5; 9 nucleotides align to TRBD1. The germline gives CDR1 SNHLY, CDR2 FYNNEI. The V gene end was trimmed by 6 bases and the J gene end by 6 bases; junction bases not matched to a gene: 6. The CDR3 contains 14 residues. CDR3 nucleotide sequence: TGTGCCAGCAGCCCCGACAGGGGGGTTCAGCCCCAGCATTTT. Translation: CASSPDRGVQPQHF.

The rearrangement joins TRBV9 to TRBJ1-1, with D perhaps TRBD1 (6 bases). V lost 2 bases, J lost 1 base, and 9 bases lay in between. Germline CDR1 reads SGDLS; CDR2 reads YYNGEE. This CDR3 has 14 amino acids. The CDR3 DNA sequence: TGTGCCAGCAGCGTGGCGACAGGGAACACTGAAGCTTTCTTT. It yields the protein CASSVATGNTEAFF.

The chain combines TRBV6-5 with TRBJ1-6; D unclear. From germline, CDR1 is MNHEY and CDR2 SVGAGI. V shed 0 bases and J shed 0 bases, with 6 bases lying between them. This CDR3 is 16 amino acids long. The CDR3, as DNA: TGTGCCAGCAGTTACTCGGGCAGCTCCTATAATTCACCCCTCCACTTT. Its protein product is CASSYSGSSYNSPLHF.

The chain joins TRBV19 to TRBJ1-1; TRBD1 might be the D (6 bases). Per germline, CDR1 LNHDA and CDR2 SQIVND (reference sequence). This CDR3 is built from 13 residues. V lost 10 bases and J 5 bases, leaving 17 bases between the germline ends. CDR3: CATTAGEWTEAFF. The CDR3, as DNA: TGTGCCACTACTGCAGGGGAGTGGACTGAAGCTTTCTTT.

The chain combines TRBV5-4 with TRBJ2-1; TRBD2 agrees at 8 bases. J gave up 4 bases and V 0 bases, and 3 bases lay outside the gene matches. This CDR3 region has 15 residues. The germline V gene encodes CDR1 SGHNT and CDR2 YYREEE (reference sequence). CDR3 sequence: CASSLAGGGYNEQFF. In nucleotides, the CDR3 is TGTGCCAGCAGCTTGGCGGGCGGGGGGTACAATGAGCAGTTCTTC. The whole variable domain, remainder taken from reference TRBV5-4 and TRBJ2-1, is ETGVTQSPTHLIKTRGQQVTLRCSSQSGHNTVSWYQQALGQGPQFIFQYYREEENGRGNFPPRFSGLQFPNYSSELNVNALELDDSALYLCASSLAGGGYNEQFFGPGTRLTVL.

The rearrangement uses TRBV5-1 and TRBJ2-3; possibly TRBD2 for D (5 bases). The CDR3 is 13 residues long. The germline V gene has CDR1 SGHRS and CDR2 YFSETQ. Trimming shortened V by 4 bases and J by 2 bases, and 8 bases separated the two germline ends. The CDR3 protein is CASSPGSTDTQYF. The CDR3 DNA follows: TGCGCCAGCAGCCCGGGGTCCACAGATACGCAGTATTTT.